The T cell receptor (beta chain) described here comes from a study of blood T cell repertoires in COVID-19. Authors' data handling: From reference gene primer amplification, estimates of nucleated cell counts were derived. The table came from immunoSEQ multiplex PCR; TCRdb's copy has only in-frame clones and leaves some out. V, J and clone size reflect that table, while D and trimming were determined from the DNA. The sample records more than 350,000 clones, about 87% being singletons. The CDR3 has 13 residues. The germline V gene has CDR1 SGHDN and CDR2 FVKESK. Trimming took 4 bases from V and 1 from J, leaving 7 bases between them.

The sequenced material came from PBMCs or T cells enriched from blood (not recorded which). This receptor was obtained from a woman aged 50 to 65 who had recovered from COVID-19. The J gene is TRBJ1-2, the V gene TRBV14, with D perhaps TRBD1 (5 bases). The CDR3 protein is CASSPTVNYGYTF. The DNA for the CDR3 is TGTGCCAGCAGCCCGACAGTTAACTATGGCTACACCTTC.